The 25 T cell receptor beta chains listed next were all sequenced from one sample in a study of graft-versus-host responses after intestinal transplantation. The data were produced by immunoSEQ multiplex PCR, yet TCRdb's version contains in-frame clones alone and is incomplete. The table includes about 20,000 clones, approximately 79% detected once. Both intraepithelial and lamina propria lymphocytes were released by processing graft tissue. Source: ileum tissue, taken around 20 days after intestinal transplant. The receptors come from a human patient who received an intestinal transplant, so some T cells may come from the graft donor.

V is TRBV6-1 and J is TRBJ1-4, with D hard to call. The CDR3 contains 14 residues. Trimming took off 4 bases at V and 7 bases at J, with 13 bases between the two ends. The germline gives CDR1 MNHNS, CDR2 SASEGT. The CDR3 loop is CASSVSEEGEKLFF. The CDR3 DNA follows: TGTGCCAGCAGTGTTAGCGAAGAGGGTGAAAAACTGTTTTTT.

V and J are TRBV2 and TRBJ1-2; 10 bases match TRBD1. CDR3 size: 15 residues. Looked up from germline, CDR1 is SNHLY and CDR2 is FYNNEI. With V trimmed by 6 bases and J by 5 bases, 9 bases remained unmatched. The CDR3 protein is CASSPETGGPYGYTF. CDR3 DNA: TGTGCCAGCAGCCCAGAGACAGGGGGCCCGTATGGCTACACCTTC.

CDR3 DNA: TGTGCCAGCAGCTTAAACCTTCTGACTAGCACAGATACGCAGTATTTT. Protein: CASSLNLLTSTDTQYF. This chain joins TRBV7-9 and TRBJ2-3, with D hard to call. Trimming removed 2 bases at V and 0 bases at J, with 12 bases between. CDR3 size: 16 residues. Germline-derived CDR1 and CDR2 are SEHNR and FQNEAQ (reference sequence).

V usage is TRBV10-3 and J usage is TRBJ1-2; D not certain. Trimming took 2 bases from V and 7 from J, leaving 8 bases between them. The CDR3 totals 12 residues. Germline V gives CDR1 ENHRY, CDR2 SYGVKD. The CDR3 loop reads CAISESAPGYTF. CDR3 DNA: TGTGCCATCAGTGAGAGCGCGCCTGGCTACACCTTC.

The rearrangement links TRBV27 to TRBJ2-7; D is undetermined. This CDR3 spans 12 amino acids. CDR1 and CDR2 from the germline V gene are MNHEY and SMNVEV (reference sequence). With 4 bases removed from V and 3 bases from J, the gap between germline ends came to 7 bases. CDR3 nucleotides: TGTGCCAGCAGTTCCGGAGACTACGAGCAGTACTTC. Its translation is CASSSGDYEQYF.

The gene calls are TRBV2 and TRBJ1-1; 7 nucleotides agree with TRBD1. The V gene's germline CDR1 is SNHLY and CDR2 FYNNEI. The CDR3 has 14 residues. The V segment lost 8 bases and the J segment 3 bases; nucleotides outside the gene matches: 9. DNA of the CDR3: TGTGCCAGCGGCCGCTACAGGGGAGACACTGAAGCTTTCTTT. Translated: CASGRYRGDTEAFF.

The chain recombines TRBV7-6 with TRBJ1-1; D gene unclear. This CDR3 has 14 residues. Germline values: CDR1 SGHVS, CDR2 FNYEAQ. V lost 3 bases, J lost 0 bases, and 8 bases lay in between. The CDR3 spells CASSFMQVNTEAFF. For the CDR3, the DNA is TGTGCCAGCAGCTTTATGCAGGTGAACACTGAAGCTTTCTTT.

The chain links TRBV4-2 to TRBJ2-2; D is uncertain. Trimming removed 8 bases at V and 4 bases at J, with 8 bases between. This CDR3 spans 12 amino acids. The germline V gene has CDR1 LGHNA and CDR2 YNFKEQ. CDR3 residues: CASGLLTGELFF. DNA for the CDR3: TGTGCCAGCGGCCTACTCACCGGGGAGCTGTTTTTT.

This clone appeared once. The genes are TRBV10-2 and TRBJ2-1; tentative D call: TRBD2 (5 bases). The CDR3 runs 15 residues. Trimming took 5 bases from V and 7 from J, leaving 18 bases between them. CDR1 is WSHSY, CDR2 SAAADI, per germline. CDR3 bases: TGCGCCAGCAGTCCAGAAACGACTACTAAGAATGAGCAGTTCTTC. Translating gives CASSPETTTKNEQFF.

This clone was observed a single time. The chain carries TRBV4-2 and TRBJ1-3; D is undetermined. The CDR3 contains 16 residues. Deletions cut 2 bases from V and 1 base from J, with 12 bases between. Germline V gene data show CDR1 as LGHNA and CDR2 as YNFKEQ. The CDR3 protein is CASSQILYGSGNTIYF. DNA for the CDR3: TGTGCCAGCAGCCAAATCCTTTACGGGTCTGGAAACACCATATATTTT.

This chain uses TRBV7-6 with TRBJ1-1; possible D gene TRBD1, 5 bases. Trimming left V 4 bases short and J 1 base short, with 10 bases between. The germline gives CDR1 SGHVS, CDR2 FNYEAQ. The CDR3 extends over 14 amino acids. The CDR3 nucleotides are TGTGCCAGCAGCTATTTAAGGGGGAACACTGAAGCTTTCTTT. Amino acid sequence: CASSYLRGNTEAFF.

This clone is medium-sized. Other DNA sequences in the sample encode the same CDR3. The chain has TRBV27 and TRBJ1-5, with no clear D. The germline V gene encodes CDR1 MNHEY and CDR2 SMNVEV (reference sequence). CDR3 length equals 13 residues. Trimming took off 3 bases at V and 3 bases at J, with 6 bases between the two ends. CDR3 nucleotides: TGTGCCAGCAGTTTCGGTATCAATCAGCCCCAGCATTTT. Translating gives CASSFGINQPQHF.

Here the CDR3 reads CAWIYHDTGELFF. In nucleotides, the CDR3 is TGTGCCTGGATCTACCACGACACCGGGGAGCTGTTTTTT. The rearrangement joins TRBV30 to TRBJ2-2; no clear D gene. Trimming pared 4 bases from V and 3 bases from J, leaving 9 bases between. Germline values: CDR1 GTSNPN, CDR2 SVGIG (reference sequence). The CDR3 sequence is 13 residues long.

The chain joins TRBV7-2 to TRBJ2-7; perhaps TRBD2 as D (5 bases). The CDR3 contains 13 residues. From germline, CDR1 is SGHTA and CDR2 FQGNSA. V lost 3 bases and J lost 3, with 9 bases in between. CDR3 in DNA: TGTGCCAGCAGCTTTGGACTCTACTACGAGCAGTACTTC. It translates to CASSFGLYYEQYF. Variable domain in full (rest from reference TRBV7-2 and TRBJ2-7): GAGVSQSPSNKVTEKGKDVELRCDPISGHTALYWYRQSLGQGLEFLIYFQGNSAPDKSGLPSDRFSAERTGGSVSTLTIQRTQQEDSAVYLCASSFGLYYEQYFGPGTRLTVT.

J is TRBJ1-6 and V is TRBV7-8, with D possibly being TRBD1 (5 bases). Looked up from germline, CDR1 is SGHVS and CDR2 is FQNEAQ. The V gene lost 0 bases and the J gene lost 5 bases, with 8 bases spanning the gap. This CDR3 comprises 15 residues. The DNA of the CDR3 is TGTGCCAGCAGCTTAGCCGGCAGGGATAATTCACCCCTCCACTTT. As protein: CASSLAGRDNSPLHF.

This clone has more than one count but fewer than ten. CDR3 in DNA: TGTGCCATCAGCGCCGGGACAGGGGGCCGGGGAAACACCATATATTTT. Protein sequence: CAISAGTGGRGNTIYF. This chain uses TRBV10-3 with TRBJ1-3; TRBD1 agrees at 12 bases. The V gene end was trimmed by 6 bases and the J gene end by 4 bases; junction bases not matched to a gene: 7. CDR1 ENHRY and CDR2 SYGVKD come from the germline V gene. The CDR3 sequence is 16 residues long.

This clone occurred once. This sequence joins TRBV6-1 and TRBJ2-6; TRBD2 matches 8 bases. The CDR3 length is 15 residues. V lost 7 bases and J lost 2; bases outside the gene matches: 4. The germline gives CDR1 MNHNS, CDR2 SASEGT. In DNA form, the CDR3 reads TGTGCCAGCACCTCGGGGGGGGCTGGGGCCAACGTCCTGACTTTC. This translates into CASTSGGAGANVLTF.

The rearrangement joins TRBV4-2 to TRBJ1-1; 7 nucleotides agree with TRBD1. The V and J ends lost 6 bases and 3 bases, in that order; junction bases with no gene match: 7. The length of the CDR3 is 14 residues. Germline CDR1 is LGHNA and CDR2 is YNFKEQ. For the CDR3, the DNA is TGTGCCAGCAGTACCAGGGGGATGGACACTGAAGCTTTCTTT. This codes for CASSTRGMDTEAFF.

J is TRBJ2-1 and V is TRBV28, with a tentative D call TRBD2 (6 bases). V lost 6 bases and J lost 3, with 18 bases in between. CDR3 size: 16 residues. Germline V gene lookup returns CDR1 MDHEN and CDR2 SYDVKM. The CDR3 reads CASRAGPHRFYNEQFF. In DNA form, the CDR3 reads TGTGCCAGCAGGGCGGGACCTCACAGATTCTACAATGAGCAGTTCTTC.

This clone is judged medium-sized. A read error may account for a junction end that differs from germline. This chain links TRBV7-7 with TRBJ1-3; maybe TRBD1 (5 bases). Germline V lookup: CDR1 SSHAT, CDR2 FNYEAQ (reference sequence). This CDR3 region has 15 residues. The CDR3 loop is CASSPAGGTGNTIYF. The DNA for the CDR3 is TGTGCTAGCAGCCCGGCGGGGGGGACTGGAAACACCATATATTTT.

The chain employs TRBV7-3 and TRBJ2-7; TRBD1 agrees at 8 bases. The CDR3 has 16 residues. Trimming cost V 8 bases and J 0 bases; bases outside gene matches: 12. Germline values: CDR1 SGHTA, CDR2 FQGTGA. DNA for the CDR3: TGTGCCAGCGCCGCCGGGACAGGCGACAACTCCTACGAGCAGTACTTC. This encodes CASAAGTGDNSYEQYF.

V and J are TRBV28 and TRBJ2-7; a weak D match, TRBD1 (6 bases). The V end was cut by 5 bases, the J end by 7 bases, with 18 bases between. Germline CDR1 and CDR2: MDHEN and SYDVKM. The CDR3 loop spans 14 amino acids. The CDR3 DNA reads as TGTGCCAGCAGTCAAGGCCCAGGGGCGCGGGAGCAGTACTTC. Protein product: CASSQGPGAREQYF.

This clone is termed medium-sized (0.01 to 0.1%). This chain connects TRBV2 to TRBJ1-5; D possibly corresponds to TRBD1 (5 bases). V was trimmed by 6 bases and J by 0 bases, leaving 9 bases between them. The CDR3 contains 14 residues. Germline CDR1 is SNHLY and CDR2 is FYNNEI. CDR3 bases: TGTGCCAGCAGCGCCCAGGGTAGCAATCAGCCCCAGCATTTT. As protein: CASSAQGSNQPQHF. Drawing the rest from reference TRBV2 and TRBJ1-5, the complete variable domain is EPEVTQTPSHQVTQMGQEVILRCVPISNHLYFYWYRQILGQKVEFLVSFYNNEISEKSEIFDDQFSVERPDGSNFTLKIRSTKLEDSAMYFCASSAQGSNQPQHFGDGTRLSIL.

This chain links TRBV7-9 with TRBJ2-1; maybe TRBD1 (6 bases). Germline assignment: CDR1 SEHNR and CDR2 FQNEAQ (reference sequence). V lost 8 bases and J 1 base, leaving 12 bases between the germline ends. The CDR3 is 14 residues long. The CDR3 nucleotides read TGTGCCAGCCACAGGGACCCTTCCTACAATGAGCAGTTCTTC. Translated, it gives CASHRDPSYNEQFF. Full variable domain (rest looked up from reference TRBV7-9 and TRBJ2-1): DTGVSQNPRHKITKRGQNVTFRCDPISEHNRLYWYRQTLGQGPEFLTYFQNEAQLEKSRLLSDRFSAERPKGSFSTLEIQRTEQGDSAMYLCASHRDPSYNEQFFGPGTRLTVL.

This clone was seen just once. The V gene is TRBV19, the J gene TRBJ2-7; D is possibly TRBD2 (5 bases). There are 16 residues in the CDR3. The germline CDR1 and CDR2 sequences are LNHDA and SQIVND (reference sequence). Trimming cost V 4 bases and J 3 bases, with 19 bases left between them. In nucleotides, the CDR3 is TGTGCCAGTAGTACCTCCCCTACGACGGGGATCTACGAGCAGTACTTC. Protein product: CASSTSPTTGIYEQYF.